This passage covers 24 T cell receptor beta chains from one sample sequenced in a study of control samples from healthy donors and cancer patients. Libraries were prepared by immunoSEQ multiplex PCR; TCRdb keeps only in-frame clonotypes and omits some of them. The top ten clones hold around 2% of a sample with 150,000 to 200,000 clones, approximately 91% of them seen once. Specimen: blood. The receptors originated from a woman aged 40 to 50 in good health.

CDR3 protein: CASRPMGGSGNTIYF. Written as DNA, the CDR3 is TGTGCCAGCAGGCCTATGGGCGGCTCTGGAAACACCATATATTTT. The genes are TRBV6-2 or TRBV6-3 and TRBJ1-3, with D unclear. Germline CDR1 is MNHEY and CDR2 is SVGEGT. This CDR3 contains 15 residues. Trimming pared 6 bases from V and 0 bases from J, leaving 12 bases between.

This clone was picked up one time. This chain uses TRBV10-3 with TRBJ1-5, with D uncertain. Trimming removed 3 bases from V and 1 base from J, with 7 bases in between. Germline V lookup: CDR1 ENHRY, CDR2 SYGVKD. The CDR3 is 14 amino acids. Here the CDR3 DNA reads TGTGCCATCAGTGACGGGAGCAGCAATCAGCCCCAGCATTTT. Amino acid sequence: CAISDGSSNQPQHF.

The chain's CDR3 is CASSLAQGTEAFF. The DNA of the CDR3 is TGTGCCAGCAGCCTGGCCCAGGGAACTGAAGCTTTCTTT. This rearrangement joins TRBV16 to TRBJ1-1; D may be TRBD1 (5 bases). The CDR3 covers 13 residues. Germline assignment: CDR1 KGHSY and CDR2 FQNENV. Trimming stripped 4 bases from V and 5 bases from J, with 11 bases between.

CDR3 sequence (DNA): TGTGCCAGCAGTCAGGACAGGGTAAGGGAGCCCCAGCATTTT. Translating gives CASSQDRVREPQHF. The V call is TRBV5-5, the J call TRBJ1-5; 8 bases line up with TRBD1. Germline CDR1 is SGHKS and CDR2 is YYEKEE (reference sequence). The CDR3 loop spans 14 amino acids. V shed 5 bases, J shed 8 bases, and the junction held 9 bases outside the gene matches.

This clone was seen more than once but under ten times. The CDR3 loop reads CASSEDSSGANVLTF. CDR3 bases: TGTGCCAGCAGTGAAGACAGCTCTGGGGCCAACGTCCTGACTTTC. The chain has TRBV6-1 and TRBJ2-6; D gene uncertain. The CDR3 sequence is 15 residues long. CDR1 is MNHNS and CDR2 is SASEGT in the germline V gene. V lost 1 base and J 0 bases, leaving 4 bases between the germline ends.

The rearrangement uses TRBV18 and TRBJ1-3; D gene ambiguous. CDR3 length: 13 amino acids. V lost 3 bases to trimming and J lost 0 bases, with 3 bases between them. CDR1 KGHSH and CDR2 LQKENI come from the germline V gene. As DNA, the CDR3 is TGTGCCAGCTCACCCGCCTCTGGAAACACCATATATTTT. Translated, it gives CASSPASGNTIYF.

The chain uses TRBV5-1 and TRBJ1-6, with TRBD1 matching 8 bases. The CDR3 spans 17 residues. V shed 3 bases, J shed 10 bases, and the junction held 15 bases outside the gene matches. Per the germline V gene, CDR1 is SGHRS and CDR2 is YFSETQ. The DNA of the CDR3 is TGCGCCAGCAGCTCGTCAGTCGCGGACAGGGTTAACTCACCCCTCCACTTT. It specifies CASSSSVADRVNSPLHF.

This chain connects TRBV6-1 to TRBJ2-1; no definite D call. The V and J ends lost 0 bases and 6 bases respectively, with 12 bases between them. The CDR3 covers 15 residues. CDR1 and CDR2 from the germline V gene are MNHNS and SASEGT. This CDR3 is CASSEAFLPRNEQFF. For the CDR3, the DNA is TGTGCCAGCAGTGAAGCTTTTCTACCACGCAATGAGCAGTTCTTC.

The rearrangement links TRBV2 to TRBJ2-1; D may be TRBD2 (6 bases). Trimming pared 6 bases from V and 1 base from J, leaving 13 bases between. This CDR3 comprises 15 residues. Germline CDR1 reads SNHLY; CDR2 reads FYNNEI. The CDR3 spells CASREGRESYNEQFF. The CDR3 nucleotides are TGTGCCAGCAGGGAGGGAAGAGAATCCTACAATGAGCAGTTCTTC.

CDR3 amino acids: CSVDAGEQYF. CDR3 coding DNA: TGCAGCGTTGATGCGGGAGAGCAGTACTTC. This chain links TRBV29-1 with TRBJ2-7; D perhaps matches TRBD2 (6 bases). The CDR3 is made up of 10 amino acids. The V and J ends lost 3 bases and 7 bases respectively, with 7 bases between them. The germline V gene has CDR1 SQVTM and CDR2 ANQGSEA.

The DNA of the CDR3 is TGTGCCAGCAGGACTAGCGGGACAGCCTACGAGCAGTACTTC. Translating gives CASRTSGTAYEQYF. The chain couples TRBV27 to TRBJ2-7; TRBD2 agrees at 11 bases. J gave up 2 bases and V 6 bases, and 3 bases lay outside the gene matches. There are 14 residues in the CDR3. Germline V gene data show CDR1 as MNHEY and CDR2 as SMNVEV (reference sequence).

Note on this clone: At one of its ends the junction is not consistent with the germline gene, which may arise from a read error. The chain has TRBV6-6 and TRBJ1-2, with D perhaps matching TRBD1 (5 bases). The length of the CDR3 is 14 residues. Germline V lookup: CDR1 MNHNY, CDR2 SVGAGI (reference sequence). As DNA, the CDR3 is TGTGCCAGCAGTTACTCGAATGCGGAGGGGCGGATTGACTTC. This codes for CASSYSNAEGRIDF.

This rearrangement joins TRBV3-1 (or the pseudogene TRBV3-2) to TRBJ1-1, with D maybe TRBD1 (6 bases). The CDR3 spans 17 residues. Germline CDR1 is LGHDT and CDR2 is YNNKEL (reference sequence). The V end was cut by 0 bases, the J end by 5 bases, with 19 bases between. CDR3 nucleotide sequence: TGTGCCAGCAGCCAAGAAGGTGCAGGGCCGAGGGGGACTGAAGCTTTCTTT. This translates into CASSQEGAGPRGTEAFF.

This chain uses TRBV19 with TRBJ1-1; a possible D gene is TRBD1 (5 bases). The CDR3 contains 14 residues. CDR1 and CDR2 from the germline V gene are LNHDA and SQIVND (reference sequence). The V and J ends lost 5 bases and 5 bases respectively, with 15 bases between them. CDR3: CASSVRGAGTEAFF. DNA for the CDR3: TGTGCCAGTAGTGTTCGAGGGGCAGGGACTGAAGCTTTCTTT.

This clone was recorded once. The DNA of the CDR3 is TGTGCCAGCAGCCAAGATCTCCCGCTAGCGGGGGGAGGGACCGGGGAGCTGTTTTTT. Encoded protein: CASSQDLPLAGGGTGELFF. The chain employs TRBV4-2 and TRBJ2-2; 11 bases are shared with TRBD2. The germline V gene has CDR1 LGHNA and CDR2 YNFKEQ. The CDR3 runs 19 residues. V lost 0 bases and J lost 5; bases outside the gene matches: 11.

This chain connects TRBV28 to TRBJ1-5, with 8 bases fitting TRBD1. Germline assignment: CDR1 MDHEN and CDR2 SYDVKM. The V gene end was trimmed by 3 bases and the J gene end by 0 bases; junction bases not matched to a gene: 4. This CDR3 region has 16 residues. Here the CDR3 DNA reads TGTGCCAGCAGTTTTCAGGGGGCGTATAGCAATCAGCCCCAGCATTTT. Its protein product is CASSFQGAYSNQPQHF. The full variable domain, completed using reference TRBV28 and TRBJ1-5, is DVKVTQSSRYLVKRTGEKVFLECVQDMDHENMFWYRQDPGLGLRLIYFSYDVKMKEKGDIPEGYSVSREKKERFSLILESASTNQTSMYLCASSFQGAYSNQPQHFGDGTRLSIL.

This clone is a singleton in its sample. This chain links TRBV6-6 with TRBJ1-1; 7 bases align to TRBD1. This CDR3 spans 15 amino acids. Germline CDR1 reads MNHNY; CDR2 reads SVGAGI (reference sequence). The junction had 13 bases not matched to a gene; V was cut back by 6 bases and J by 6 bases. CDR3 amino acids: CASSGARTGGAEAFF. In DNA form, the CDR3 reads TGTGCCAGCAGCGGGGCCCGGACAGGAGGGGCTGAAGCTTTCTTT.

This chain joins TRBV18 and TRBJ1-1; D gene uncertain. The germline V gene has CDR1 KGHSH and CDR2 LQKENI. Between the trimmed V and J ends, which lost 3 bases and 1 base, there was a span of 12 bases. There are 15 residues in the CDR3. The CDR3 DNA sequence: TGTGCCAGCTCACCGGGGATCCTGGGGAACACTGAAGCTTTCTTT. Protein sequence: CASSPGILGNTEAFF.

This chain uses TRBV3-1 (or the pseudogene TRBV3-2) with TRBJ2-3, with 12 bases matching TRBD2. CDR3 size: 17 residues. Germline-derived CDR1 and CDR2 are LGHDT and YNNKEL (reference sequence). With V trimmed by 4 bases and J by 1 base, 6 bases remained unmatched. Here the CDR3 reads CASSLRLAGAGTDTQYF. The CDR3, as DNA: TGTGCCAGCAGCCTTCGACTAGCGGGGGCCGGCACAGATACGCAGTATTTT.

The genes are TRBV9 and TRBJ1-6; tentative D call: TRBD1 (5 bases). The CDR3 has 15 amino acids. Germline V CDR1 and CDR2: SGDLS, YYNGEE. Trimming stripped 0 bases from V and 9 bases from J, with 13 bases between. The CDR3 spells CASSVEPGGSSPLHF. CDR3 in DNA: TGTGCCAGCAGCGTAGAACCCGGGGGTAGTTCACCCCTCCACTTT.

The chain recombines TRBV24-1 with TRBJ2-7, with 8 nucleotides matching TRBD2. V lost 2 bases and J lost 13; bases outside the gene matches: 9. Germline V lookup: CDR1 KGHDR, CDR2 SFDVKD. The CDR3 spans 13 residues. The CDR3 protein is CATSDSTSGRGYF. CDR3 DNA sequence: TGTGCCACCAGTGATTCTACTAGCGGCCGGGGCTACTTC.

V gene TRBV14 combines with J gene TRBJ1-1, with D uncertain. Looked up from germline, CDR1 is SGHDN and CDR2 is FVKESK. V was shortened by 0 bases and J by 3 bases, with 8 bases between the two germline ends. This CDR3 comprises 14 residues. CDR3 nucleotide sequence: TGTGCCAGCAGCCAAGATTTTGGGGACACTGAAGCTTTCTTT. Its protein is CASSQDFGDTEAFF.

The chain joins TRBV7-6 to TRBJ2-6; the match to TRBD1 covers 8 bases. Germline V gene data show CDR1 as SGHVS and CDR2 as FNYEAQ. V was pared by 1 base and J by 0 bases, with 5 bases of the junction left unmatched. CDR3 length equals 18 residues. CDR3 residues: CASSLVSGQDSGANVLTF. The DNA of the CDR3 is TGTGCCAGCAGCTTAGTCTCGGGACAGGACTCTGGGGCCAACGTCCTGACTTTC. Together with reference TRBV7-6 and TRBJ2-6, the CDR3 gives the full variable domain: GAGVSQSPRYKVTKRGQDVALRCDPISGHVSLYWYRQALGQGPEFLTYFNYEAQQDKSGLPNDRFSAERPEGSISTLTIQRTEQRDSAMYRCASSLVSGQDSGANVLTFGAGSRLTVL.

The genes are TRBV6-1 and TRBJ2-6; D is unclear. This CDR3 has 15 residues. The V and J ends lost 1 base and 2 bases respectively, with 6 bases between them. In germline, CDR1 is MNHNS, CDR2 SASEGT. The chain's CDR3 is CASSEGFAGANVLTF. The CDR3, as DNA: TGTGCCAGCAGTGAAGGGTTTGCTGGGGCCAACGTCCTGACTTTC.